The T cell receptor (beta chain) described here comes from a study of cytomegalovirus exposure and HLA in healthy donors. Whole-study results and caveats: Relative to the roughly 690-donor mean, N-insertions were reportedly fewer in an Asian-associated ancestry cluster in a later analysis. Researchers reported from a later analysis that most CMV-associated TCR beta chains appeared HLA-restricted.

The CDR3 has 16 residues. V was pared by 0 bases and J by 4 bases, with 18 bases between. The germline V gene has CDR1 GTSNPN and CDR2 SVGIG (reference sequence). Concerning this clone itself: Its antigen is undetermined.

PCR amplification relied on 60 Vbeta primers (plus 13 Jbeta primers). TCRdb's table, derived via immunoSEQ multiplex PCR, lists solely in-frame clones and lacks some. The profile shows around 130,000 clones, roughly four fifths of them singletons. The sequence was obtained from a woman between 40 and 55 years old in good health and CMV-seropositive. Sequencing was performed on PBMCs. This chain uses TRBV30 with TRBJ1-2; possibly TRBD1 for D (6 bases). CDR3 sequence (DNA): TGTGCCTGGAGTGTAACTTCTGCAGGGGTTGCCTATGGCTACACCTTC. It encodes CAWSVTSAGVAYGYTF.